The next 31 T cell receptor beta chains were all read from a single sample in a study of neurological immune-mediated disorders. TCRdb re-derived calls from the 5' RACE reads in MiXCR, one entry per CDR3 protein. The sample contains 42,000 or so distinct CDR3 sequences, over 2% of which appear only once. The sample taken for sequencing was PBMCs. The receptors derive from a man aged 25-40 years with multiple sclerosis.

This clonotype has at least ten counts. J is TRBJ2-5 and V is TRBV20-1, with D uncertain. The CDR3 length is 11 residues. Trimming shortened V by 6 bases and J by 1 base, and 6 bases separated the two germline ends. The germline V gene encodes CDR1 DFQATT and CDR2 SNEGSKA (reference sequence). CDR3 bases: TGCAGTGCCGGCCTCCAAGAGACCCAGTACTTC. This gives the protein CSAGLQETQYF.

The chain links TRBV12-3 or TRBV12-4 to TRBJ2-3; the D is unclear. The CDR3 runs to 14 residues. Trimming cost V 5 bases and J 5 bases, with 14 bases left between them. CDR3 sequence: CASSPPESVDTQYF. In DNA form, the CDR3 reads TGTGCCAGCAGTCCCCCTGAATCAGTAGATACGCAGTATTTT.

This clonotype was recorded at least ten times. The CDR3 is CASSPIPPRGDYEQYF. Written as DNA, the CDR3 is TGTGCCAGCTCACCGATCCCTCCCCGGGGTGACTACGAGCAGTACTTC. The V call is TRBV18, the J call TRBJ2-7; maybe TRBD2 (5 bases). Germline-derived CDR1 and CDR2 are KGHSH and LQKENI. The CDR3 spans 16 residues. V gave up 3 bases and J gave up 3 bases, with 18 bases separating them.

The table lists this clonotype with many counts. The V call is TRBV28, the J call TRBJ2-6, with D unresolved. The CDR3 consists of 15 residues. The ends were cut back, 2 bases at V and 1 base at J, with 6 bases in the middle. CDR1 is MDHEN, CDR2 SYDVKM, per germline. The chain's CDR3 is CASSLLVSGANVLTF. CDR3 nucleotide sequence: TGTGCCAGCAGTTTACTGGTTTCTGGGGCCAACGTCCTGACTTTC.

Details on this clonotype: This may be a read error: a much more frequent sequence differs by one nucleotide. The genes are TRBV6-2 or TRBV6-3 and TRBJ1-2; D may be TRBD1 (5 bases). Germline V CDR1 and CDR2: MNHEY, SVGEGT. The CDR3 covers 12 residues. Written as DNA, the CDR3 is TGTGACAGCAGTTACTCGGGGGAAGGCTACACCTTC. Translated, it gives CDSSYSGEGYTF.

This clonotype was seen repeatedly, ten times or more. The rearrangement uses TRBV7-9 and TRBJ2-1; no clear D. The CDR3 contains 10 residues. Trimming shortened V by 2 bases and J by 10 bases, and 3 bases separated the two germline ends. Germline V lookup: CDR1 SEHNR, CDR2 FQNEAQ (reference sequence). The CDR3 region is CASSLSEQFF. The CDR3 DNA is TGTGCCAGCAGCTTAAGCGAGCAGTTCTTC.

This clonotype was detected many times. The rearrangement links TRBV5-1 to TRBJ2-3; D not certain. The V end was cut by 5 bases, the J end by 0 bases, with 10 bases between. Germline CDR1 is SGHRS and CDR2 is YFSETQ. The CDR3 is made up of 14 amino acids. CDR3 in amino acids: CASRTDGSTDTQYF. The CDR3 DNA sequence: TGCGCCAGCAGAACTGATGGTAGCACAGATACGCAGTATTTT.

In its sample, this clonotype was seen many times. The rearrangement joins TRBV20-1 to TRBJ2-5; 9 bases are shared with TRBD2. The CDR3 length is 15 residues. V trimming: 6 bases; J trimming: 5 bases; junction bases outside the gene matches: 13. The germline gives CDR1 DFQATT, CDR2 SNEGSKA (reference sequence). The CDR3 sequence: CSARPLAGRGETQYF. CDR3 nucleotides: TGCAGTGCGAGACCGCTAGCGGGGCGAGGGGAGACCCAGTACTTC.

This clonotype was recorded at least ten times. This chain uses TRBV6-1 with TRBJ2-3, with D possibly matching TRBD2 (6 bases). Trimming pared 7 bases from V and 0 bases from J, leaving 14 bases between. The germline CDR1 and CDR2 sequences are MNHNS and SASEGT. This CDR3 spans 15 amino acids. The CDR3 nucleotides read TGTGCCAGCACTCAGCGGGCAGGGAGCACAGATACGCAGTATTTT. Translating it yields CASTQRAGSTDTQYF.

This clonotype was seen ten or more times. This rearrangement joins TRBV20-1 to TRBJ2-7, with 10 bases lining up with TRBD2. In germline, CDR1 is DFQATT, CDR2 SNEGSKA (reference sequence). The trim removed 0 bases at V and 4 bases at J, leaving 15 bases unmatched. The CDR3 contains 18 residues. The CDR3 DNA reads TGCAGTGCTAGAGAACTAGCGGGATTAGGGAGCAAGCAATACGAGCAGTACTTC. As protein: CSARELAGLGSKQYEQYF.

This clonotype occurred a few times. Since no conserved phenylalanine or tryptophan closes the CDR3, a read error is the likely cause. V is TRBV7-2 and J is TRBJ1-1; 10 nucleotides align to TRBD1. The length of the CDR3 is 17 residues. Germline loops: CDR1 SGHTA, CDR2 FQGNSA. V lost 5 bases, J lost 1 base, and 10 bases stayed unmatched. CDR3 coding DNA: TGTGCCAGCAGCCCCGGACCCTGGACAGGGGGGAACACTGAAGCTTTCAAT. This gives the protein CASSPGPWTGGNTEAFN.

At least ten counts were recorded for this clonotype. The chain uses TRBV27 and TRBJ2-3; D remains ambiguous. The CDR3 is 13 amino acids. Trimming shortened V by 5 bases and J by 14 bases, and 20 bases separated the two germline ends. The germline V gene encodes CDR1 MNHEY and CDR2 SMNVEV (reference sequence). CDR3 amino acids: CASSTPLSNVWYF. The CDR3 DNA is TGTGCCAGCAGTACCCCGCTTTCGAACGTTTGGTATTTT.

This clonotype was counted ten times or more. V is TRBV5-1 and J is TRBJ1-1; TRBD1 agrees at 10 bases. The V segment lost 4 bases and the J segment 3 bases; nucleotides outside the gene matches: 3. The CDR3 is 14 amino acids. The germline gives CDR1 SGHRS, CDR2 YFSETQ. CDR3 sequence: CASSGTGVHTEAFF. CDR3 bases: TGCGCCAGCAGCGGGACAGGGGTACACACTGAAGCTTTCTTT.

This clonotype came up many times. The rearrangement uses TRBV5-1 and TRBJ2-1; 11 nucleotides match TRBD2. Germline trimming cut 3 bases from V and 4 bases from J; bases unmatched to any gene: 24. Germline V gene sequence: CDR1 SGHRS, CDR2 YFSETQ. The CDR3 is made up of 22 amino acids. In DNA form, the CDR3 reads TGCGCCAGCAGCTCCTGGACAGACACAGCGATGACTAGCGGGAATGCTTACAATGAGCAGTTCTTC. This translates into CASSSWTDTAMTSGNAYNEQFF. The variable domain in full, completed from reference TRBV5-1 and TRBJ2-1, reads KAGVTQTPRYLIKTRGQQVTLSCSPISGHRSVSWYQQTPGQGLQFLFEYFSETQRNKGNFPGRFSGRQFSNSRSEMNVSTLELGDSALYLCASSSWTDTAMTSGNAYNEQFFGPGTRLTVL.

In this sample, this clonotype turned up many times. The chain couples TRBV7-6 to TRBJ2-5, with 12 bases that match TRBD2. V was clipped by 1 base and J by 4 bases; unmatched bases: 4. The CDR3 totals 16 residues. Per the germline V gene, CDR1 is SGHVS and CDR2 is FNYEAQ. The CDR3 spells CASSLEQGLAGETQYF. The DNA of the CDR3 is TGTGCCAGCAGCTTAGAACAGGGACTAGCGGGAGAGACCCAGTACTTC. Variable domain in full (rest from reference TRBV7-6 and TRBJ2-5): GAGVSQSPRYKVTKRGQDVALRCDPISGHVSLYWYRQALGQGPEFLTYFNYEAQQDKSGLPNDRFSAERPEGSISTLTIQRTEQRDSAMYRCASSLEQGLAGETQYFGPGTRLLVL.

This clonotype showed up many times. This rearrangement joins TRBV3-1 to TRBJ1-4, with D possibly being TRBD1 (5 bases). This CDR3 region has 14 residues. CDR1 and CDR2 from the germline V gene are LGHDT and YNNKEL (reference sequence). The V end was cut by 6 bases, the J end by 14 bases, with 22 bases between. The CDR3 spells CASRGTANNLGLFF. CDR3 nucleotide sequence: TGTGCCAGCAGAGGGACGGCGAATAATCTGGGGCTGTTTTTT.

This clonotype was found many times. This rearrangement joins TRBV20-1 to TRBJ1-2; D remains ambiguous. Germline V gene data show CDR1 as DFQATT and CDR2 as SNEGSKA (reference sequence). The V end lost 5 bases, the J end lost 4 bases, and 14 bases lay between the germline ends. The CDR3 is 13 residues long. DNA for the CDR3: TGCAGTGCTTCCAAACAAGATCTCTATGGCTACACCTTC. Translating gives CSASKQDLYGYTF.

This clonotype was recorded at least ten times. The CDR3 DNA sequence: TGTGCCAGCGGCGAGGGTGGCGGTGTCTACGAGCAGTACTTC. The encoded protein is CASGEGGGVYEQYF. J is TRBJ2-7 and V is TRBV28; D is possibly TRBD2 (5 bases). This CDR3 contains 14 residues. V gave up 8 bases and J gave up 3 bases, with 17 bases separating them. Germline CDR1 and CDR2: MDHEN and SYDVKM. The variable domain in full, with the rest retrieved from reference TRBV28 and TRBJ2-7, is DVKVTQSSRYLVKRTGEKVFLECVQDMDHENMFWYRQDPGLGLRLIYFSYDVKMKEKGDIPEGYSVSREKKERFSLILESASTNQTSMYLCASGEGGGVYEQYFGPGTRLTVT.

This clonotype was seen at least ten times. This chain links TRBV9 with TRBJ2-2, with 7 positions matching TRBD1. The J segment lost 7 bases and the V segment lost 0 bases, leaving 12 bases of the junction unmatched. CDR3 length: 17 residues. CDR1 is SGDLS, CDR2 YYNGEE, per germline. CDR3 DNA: TGTGCCAGCAGCGTAGTAGAGGGGGCGAAGGGCTACGGGGAGCTGTTTTTT. As protein: CASSVVEGAKGYGELFF.

This clonotype was picked up many times. The genes are TRBV5-1 and TRBJ1-2, with 9 bases aligning to TRBD1. The CDR3 is 16 residues long. Germline V gene data show CDR1 as SGHRS and CDR2 as YFSETQ. The V segment lost 1 base and the J segment 8 bases; nucleotides outside the gene matches: 12. CDR3 amino acids: CASSLLGGGQGGGYTF. Here the CDR3 DNA reads TGCGCCAGCAGCTTGTTGGGCGGGGGACAGGGTGGCGGCTACACCTTC.

In this sample, this clonotype turned up many times. V and J are TRBV6-6 and TRBJ1-5, with TRBD1 as a possible D gene (6 bases). CDR3 size: 15 residues. Per germline, CDR1 MNHNY and CDR2 SVGAGI (reference sequence). V dropped 5 bases and J dropped 5 bases, with 16 bases sitting between them. The CDR3 loop is CASSEDGTIDQPQHF. CDR3 nucleotide sequence: TGTGCCAGCAGTGAAGACGGGACAATAGATCAGCCCCAGCATTTT.

This clonotype was counted ten times or more. The chain links TRBV27 to TRBJ1-5; maybe TRBD1 (6 bases). There are 14 residues in the CDR3. V was clipped by 0 bases and J by 9 bases, with 12 bases between them. The germline V gene has CDR1 MNHEY and CDR2 SMNVEV (reference sequence). Here the CDR3 DNA reads TGTGCCAGCAGTTTATCGGACAGCTCCTGGCCCCAGCATTTT. It codes for CASSLSDSSWPQHF.

Ten or more counts support this clonotype. The chain recombines TRBV6-2 or TRBV6-3 with TRBJ2-5, with a tentative D call TRBD1 (5 bases). CDR3 length: 16 amino acids. Germline V gene data show CDR1 as MNHEY and CDR2 as SVGEGT. With 2 bases removed from V and 3 bases from J, the gap between germline ends came to 16 bases. For the CDR3, the DNA is TGTGCCAGCAGTTACGGTGGGGATCTACAGGAAGAGACCCAGTACTTC. The encoded protein is CASSYGGDLQEETQYF.

The table lists this clonotype with many counts. The chain links TRBV7-2 to TRBJ1-4, with a tentative D call TRBD1 (5 bases). Looked up from germline, CDR1 is SGHTA and CDR2 is FQGNSA. V gave up 1 base and J gave up 0 bases, with 18 bases separating them. The CDR3 is made up of 19 amino acids. CDR3 bases: TGTGCCAGCAGCTTAGGGGGGACGAGGGGCTCCGCAACTAATGAAAAACTGTTTTTT. Its translation: CASSLGGTRGSATNEKLFF.

This clonotype was picked up many times. CDR3 sequence: CASSLTAGGGNQPQHF. The CDR3 nucleotides are TGCGCCAGCAGCCTCACGGCAGGGGGCGGCAATCAGCCCCAGCATTTT. The V gene is TRBV5-1, the J gene TRBJ1-5, with 8 positions matching TRBD1. The CDR3 spans 16 residues. Losses at the gene ends were 4 bases for V and 2 bases for J; bases not matched to a gene: 8. Germline lookup yields CDR1 SGHRS and CDR2 YFSETQ.

This clonotype has ten or more counts. The rearrangement uses TRBV20-1 and TRBJ1-1; possibly TRBD1 for D (6 bases). This CDR3 contains 13 residues. Trimming pared 6 bases from V and 1 base from J, leaving 12 bases between. Germline-derived CDR1 and CDR2 are DFQATT and SNEGSKA (reference sequence). The CDR3 DNA follows: TGCAGTGCGTCGGCAGGGGCGAACACTGAAGCTTTCTTT. Translation gives CSASAGANTEAFF.

This clonotype was detected many times. The chain employs TRBV11-2 and TRBJ2-7; unclear D gene. Germline CDR1 and CDR2: SGHAT and FQNNGV. V dropped 5 bases and J dropped 6 bases, with 14 bases sitting between them. This CDR3 has 13 amino acids. CDR3 sequence (DNA): TGTGCCAGCAGCCCGGGCATCTTAGGCGAGCAGTACTTC. Translating it yields CASSPGILGEQYF.

This clonotype turned up a few times. This may be a read error, as it is one base from a much larger clone. The V and J genes are TRBV28 and TRBJ1-6, with D maybe TRBD1 (6 bases). Germline values: CDR1 MDHEN, CDR2 SYDVKM. The CDR3 runs 12 residues. CDR3 loop: CASSYRDSPLNF. CDR3 in DNA: TGTGCCAGCAGTTACAGGGATTCACCCCTCAACTTT.

In this sample, this clonotype turned up many times. The chain has TRBV20-1 and TRBJ1-5; D not certain. Germline assignment: CDR1 DFQATT and CDR2 SNEGSKA (reference sequence). V lost 0 bases and J 7 bases, leaving 13 bases between the germline ends. This CDR3 spans 14 amino acids. The CDR3 spells CSARDLGIRQPQHF. CDR3 DNA: TGCAGTGCTAGAGATCTGGGAATTCGGCAGCCCCAGCATTTT.

This clonotype was seen ten or more times. J is TRBJ2-1 and V is TRBV7-2; 9 bases are a match to TRBD1. V shed 4 bases and J 7 bases; nucleotides not matched to a gene: 5. This CDR3 has 14 amino acids. Germline assignment: CDR1 SGHTA and CDR2 FQGNSA. The CDR3 DNA reads TGTGCCAGCAGCTCGGGACAGGGTACGAATGAGCAGTTCTTC. Translation gives CASSSGQGTNEQFF.

This clonotype has just a few counts. One end of the junction fails to match germline, which may point to a read error. For the CDR3, the DNA is TGTGACAGCAGCTTAGTAGGAGACCGGTCCTACGAGCAGTACTTC. Translation gives CDSSLVGDRSYEQYF. J is TRBJ2-7 and V is TRBV7-6; D gene uncertain. The germline CDR1 and CDR2 sequences are SGHVS and FNYEAQ. The CDR3 is 15 amino acids.